This T cell receptor (beta chain) stems from a study of T cell clones after liver transplantation. The table came from immunoSEQ multiplex PCR; TCRdb's copy has only in-frame clones and leaves some out. The repertoire holds 50,000 or so clones, with about 67% as singletons. The germline gives CDR1 SNHLY, CDR2 FYNNEI. Trimming cost V 2 bases and J 3 bases, with 15 bases left between them. This CDR3 is built from 16 residues. The material sequenced was CD4+ T cells from blood, taken approximately 54 months after liver transplant. The TCR was taken from a human patient who received a liver transplant. The graft donor may be the source of some T cells. This rearrangement joins TRBV2 to TRBJ2-3; the D gene is possibly TRBD1 (5 bases). CDR3 in amino acids: CASSETDSSLTDTQYF. In DNA form, the CDR3 reads TGTGCCAGCAGTGAAACAGACAGCTCGTTGACAGATACGCAGTATTTT. The full variable domain, its missing parts supplied by reference TRBV2 and TRBJ2-3, is EPEVTQTPSHQVTQMGQEVILRCVPISNHLYFYWYRQILGQKVEFLVSFYNNEISEKSEIFDDQFSVERPDGSNFTLKIRSTKLEDSAMYFCASSETDSSLTDTQYFGPGTRLTVL.